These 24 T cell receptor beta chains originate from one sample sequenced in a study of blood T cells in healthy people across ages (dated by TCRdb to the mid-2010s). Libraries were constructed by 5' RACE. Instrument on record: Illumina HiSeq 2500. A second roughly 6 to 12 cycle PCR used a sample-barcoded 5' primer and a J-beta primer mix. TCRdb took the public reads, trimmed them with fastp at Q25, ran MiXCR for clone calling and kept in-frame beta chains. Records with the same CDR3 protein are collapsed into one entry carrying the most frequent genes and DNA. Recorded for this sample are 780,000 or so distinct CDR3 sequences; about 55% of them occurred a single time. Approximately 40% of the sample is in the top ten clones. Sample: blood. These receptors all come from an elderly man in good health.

CDR3 sequence: CSVHDRPNEKLFF. CDR3 coding DNA: TGCAGCGTTCATGACAGGCCTAATGAAAAACTGTTTTTT. This chain uses TRBV29-1 with TRBJ1-4; a weak D match, TRBD1 (6 bases). Looked up from germline, CDR1 is SQVTM and CDR2 is ANQGSEA. V was cut by 5 bases and J by 3 bases, with 10 bases left in between. The length of the CDR3 is 13 residues.

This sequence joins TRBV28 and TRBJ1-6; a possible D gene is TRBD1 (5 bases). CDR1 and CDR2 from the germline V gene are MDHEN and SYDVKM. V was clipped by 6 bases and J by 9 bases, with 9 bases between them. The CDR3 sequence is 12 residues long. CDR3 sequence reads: CASRTAGSPLHF. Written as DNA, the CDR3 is TGTGCCAGCAGGACAGCCGGTTCACCCCTCCACTTT. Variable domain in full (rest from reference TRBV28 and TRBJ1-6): DVKVTQSSRYLVKRTGEKVFLECVQDMDHENMFWYRQDPGLGLRLIYFSYDVKMKEKGDIPEGYSVSREKKERFSLILESASTNQTSMYLCASRTAGSPLHFGNGTRLTVT.

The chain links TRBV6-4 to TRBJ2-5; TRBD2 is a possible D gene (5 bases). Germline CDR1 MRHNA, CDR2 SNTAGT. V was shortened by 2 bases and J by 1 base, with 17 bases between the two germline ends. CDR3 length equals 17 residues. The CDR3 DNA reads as TGTGCCAGCAGTGACATCCCTTCGGGGAGATCCCAAGAGACCCAGTACTTC. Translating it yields CASSDIPSGRSQETQYF.

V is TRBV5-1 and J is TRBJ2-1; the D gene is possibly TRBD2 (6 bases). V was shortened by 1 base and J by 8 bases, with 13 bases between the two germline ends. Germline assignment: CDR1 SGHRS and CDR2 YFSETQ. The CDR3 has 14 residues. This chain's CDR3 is CASSLFKGGYEQFF. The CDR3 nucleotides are TGCGCCAGCAGCTTGTTCAAAGGAGGGTATGAGCAGTTCTTC.

CDR3 sequence: CASSWDRGNSPLHF. The CDR3 nucleotides are TGTGCCAGCAGCTGGGACAGGGGGAATTCACCCCTCCACTTT. V gene TRBV5-6 combines with J gene TRBJ1-6; 11 bases fit TRBD1. Germline CDR1 and CDR2: SGHDT and YYEEEE. After removal of 3 bases from V and 7 bases from J, the junction contained 0 bases not matched to a gene. The CDR3 is 14 amino acids.

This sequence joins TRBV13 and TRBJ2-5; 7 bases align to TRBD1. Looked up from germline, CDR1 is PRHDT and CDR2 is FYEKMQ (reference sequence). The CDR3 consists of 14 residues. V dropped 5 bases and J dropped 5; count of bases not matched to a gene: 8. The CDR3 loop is CASSRAGGTETQYF. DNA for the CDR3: TGTGCCAGCAGCCGTGCAGGGGGAACGGAGACCCAGTACTTC.

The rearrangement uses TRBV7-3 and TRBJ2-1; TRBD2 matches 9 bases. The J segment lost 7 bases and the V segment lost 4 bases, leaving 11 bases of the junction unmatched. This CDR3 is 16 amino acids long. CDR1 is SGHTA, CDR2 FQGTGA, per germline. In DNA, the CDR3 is TGTGCCAGCAGCTCCGGACTAGCGCTGAATCGGAATGAGCAGTTCTTC. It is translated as CASSSGLALNRNEQFF.

The CDR3 loop reads CASSFTPDREDYEKLFF. The DNA for the CDR3 is TGTGCCAGCAGTTTCACCCCCGATAGGGAGGATTATGAAAAACTGTTTTTT. V and J are TRBV28 and TRBJ1-4, with D hard to call. Per germline, CDR1 MDHEN and CDR2 SYDVKM. The ends were cut back, 3 bases at V and 6 bases at J, with 20 bases in the middle. This CDR3 has 17 residues.

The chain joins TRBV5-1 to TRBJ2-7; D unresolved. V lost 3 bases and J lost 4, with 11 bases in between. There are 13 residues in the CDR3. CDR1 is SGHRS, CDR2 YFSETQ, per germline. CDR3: CASSYRPGYEQYF. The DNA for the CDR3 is TGCGCCAGCAGCTATCGACCCGGATACGAGCAGTACTTC.

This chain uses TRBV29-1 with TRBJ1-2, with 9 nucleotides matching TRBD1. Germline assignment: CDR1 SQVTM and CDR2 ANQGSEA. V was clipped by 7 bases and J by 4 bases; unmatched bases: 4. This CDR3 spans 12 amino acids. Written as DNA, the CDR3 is TGCAGCGACCGGACAGGGGCCTATGGCTACACCTTC. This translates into CSDRTGAYGYTF.

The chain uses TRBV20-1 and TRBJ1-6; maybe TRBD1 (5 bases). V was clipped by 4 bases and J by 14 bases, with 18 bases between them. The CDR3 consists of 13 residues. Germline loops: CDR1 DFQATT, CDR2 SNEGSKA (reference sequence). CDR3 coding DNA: TGCAGTGCTACCCCAAATGGGGGGGTCACCCTCCACTTT. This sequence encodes CSATPNGGVTLHF.

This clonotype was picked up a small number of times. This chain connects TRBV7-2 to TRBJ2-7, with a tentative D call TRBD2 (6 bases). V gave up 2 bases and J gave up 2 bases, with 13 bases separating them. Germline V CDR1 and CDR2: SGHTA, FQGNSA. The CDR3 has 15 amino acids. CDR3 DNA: TGTGCCAGCAGCTTACTAATGGGACTGGCCTACGAGCAGTACTTC. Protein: CASSLLMGLAYEQYF.

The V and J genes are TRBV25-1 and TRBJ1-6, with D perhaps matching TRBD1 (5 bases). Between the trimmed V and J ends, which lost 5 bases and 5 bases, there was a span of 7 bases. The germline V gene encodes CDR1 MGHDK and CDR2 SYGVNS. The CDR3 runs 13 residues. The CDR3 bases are TGTGCCAGCAGTCAGGGAAATAATTCACCCCTCCACTTT. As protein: CASSQGNNSPLHF.

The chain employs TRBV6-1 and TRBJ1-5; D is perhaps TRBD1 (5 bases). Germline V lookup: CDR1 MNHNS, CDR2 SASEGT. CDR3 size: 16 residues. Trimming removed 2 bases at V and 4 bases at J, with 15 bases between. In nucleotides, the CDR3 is TGTGCCAGCAGTGAATATCAGGTTGGGGGGAATCAGCCCCAGCATTTT. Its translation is CASSEYQVGGNQPQHF.

The CDR3 nucleotides read TGCGCCAGCAGCGAGGGACTAGGTTTGATCAATGAGCAGTTCTTC. The encoded protein is CASSEGLGLINEQFF. This chain uses TRBV5-1 with TRBJ2-1; 8 positions match TRBD2. The CDR3 consists of 15 residues. Germline CDR1 SGHRS, CDR2 YFSETQ. V lost 4 bases and J lost 6; bases outside the gene matches: 9.

CDR3 sequence (DNA): TGTGCCAGCAGTCCCCGACAGGCCGGTGAAAAACTGTTTTTT. As protein: CASSPRQAGEKLFF. This sequence joins TRBV2 and TRBJ1-4; TRBD1 is a possible D gene (6 bases). The CDR3 is made up of 14 amino acids. The germline V gene has CDR1 SNHLY and CDR2 FYNNEI. Between the trimmed V and J ends, which lost 5 bases and 7 bases, there was a span of 14 bases.

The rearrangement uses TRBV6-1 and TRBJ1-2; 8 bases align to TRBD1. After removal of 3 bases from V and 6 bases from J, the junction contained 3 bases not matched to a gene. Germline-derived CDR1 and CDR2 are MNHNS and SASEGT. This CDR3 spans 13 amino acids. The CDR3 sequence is CASSEQGADGYTF. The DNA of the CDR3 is TGTGCCAGCAGTGAGCAGGGGGCTGATGGCTACACCTTC.

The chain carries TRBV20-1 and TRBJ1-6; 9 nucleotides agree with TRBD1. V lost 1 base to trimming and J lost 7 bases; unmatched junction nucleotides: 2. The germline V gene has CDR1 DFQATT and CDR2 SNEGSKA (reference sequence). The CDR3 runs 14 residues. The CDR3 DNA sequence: TGCAGTGCTAGAGGTGGACAGGGGAATTCACCCCTCCACTTT. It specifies CSARGGQGNSPLHF.

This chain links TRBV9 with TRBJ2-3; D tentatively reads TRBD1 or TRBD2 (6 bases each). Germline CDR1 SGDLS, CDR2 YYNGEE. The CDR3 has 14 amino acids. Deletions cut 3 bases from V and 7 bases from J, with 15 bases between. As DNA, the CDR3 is TGTGCCAGCAGCGCCGGAGGGGGTGCGTATACGCAGTATTTT. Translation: CASSAGGGAYTQYF.

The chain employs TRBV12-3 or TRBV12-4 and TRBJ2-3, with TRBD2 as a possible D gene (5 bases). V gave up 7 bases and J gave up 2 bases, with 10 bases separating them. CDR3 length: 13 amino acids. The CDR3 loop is CASNQAATDTQYF. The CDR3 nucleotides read TGTGCCAGCAACCAAGCGGCCACAGATACGCAGTATTTT.

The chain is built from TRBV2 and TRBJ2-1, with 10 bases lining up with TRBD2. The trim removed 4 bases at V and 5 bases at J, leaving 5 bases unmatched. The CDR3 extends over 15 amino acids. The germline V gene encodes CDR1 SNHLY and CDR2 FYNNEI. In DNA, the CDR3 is TGTGCCAGCAGTGTCCTAGCGGGAGAGAACAATGAGCAGTTCTTC. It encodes CASSVLAGENNEQFF. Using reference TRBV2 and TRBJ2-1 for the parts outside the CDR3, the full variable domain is EPEVTQTPSHQVTQMGQEVILRCVPISNHLYFYWYRQILGQKVEFLVSFYNNEISEKSEIFDDQFSVERPDGSNFTLKIRSTKLEDSAMYFCASSVLAGENNEQFFGPGTRLTVL.

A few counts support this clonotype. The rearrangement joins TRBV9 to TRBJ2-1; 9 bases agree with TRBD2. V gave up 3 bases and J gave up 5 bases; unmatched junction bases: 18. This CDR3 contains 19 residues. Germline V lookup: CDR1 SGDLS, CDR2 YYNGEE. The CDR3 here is CASSAPSTSGQLRHNEQFF. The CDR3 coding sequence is TGTGCCAGCAGCGCCCCCTCGACTAGCGGACAACTTCGACACAATGAGCAGTTCTTC.

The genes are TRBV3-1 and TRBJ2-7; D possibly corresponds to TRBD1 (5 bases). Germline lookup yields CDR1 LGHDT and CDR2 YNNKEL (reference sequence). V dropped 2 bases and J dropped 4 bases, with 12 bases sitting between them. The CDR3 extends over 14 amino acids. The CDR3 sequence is CASSQKGRVYEQYF. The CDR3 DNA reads TGTGCCAGCAGCCAAAAGGGCAGGGTTTACGAGCAGTACTTC.

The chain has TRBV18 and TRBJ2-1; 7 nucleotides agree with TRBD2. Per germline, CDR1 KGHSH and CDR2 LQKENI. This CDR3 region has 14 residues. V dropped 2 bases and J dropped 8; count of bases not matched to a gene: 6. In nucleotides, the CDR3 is TGTGCCAGCTCACCAGCGACTAGCTCCCATGAGCAGTTCTTC. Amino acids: CASSPATSSHEQFF.